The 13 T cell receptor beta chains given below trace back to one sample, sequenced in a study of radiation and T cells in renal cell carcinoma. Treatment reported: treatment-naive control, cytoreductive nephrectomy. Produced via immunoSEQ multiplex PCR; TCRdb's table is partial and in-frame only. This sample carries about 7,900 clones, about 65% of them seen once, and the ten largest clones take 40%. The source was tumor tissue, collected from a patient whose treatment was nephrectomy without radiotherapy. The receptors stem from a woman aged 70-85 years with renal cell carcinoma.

The CDR3, as DNA: TGCGCCAGCAGCTTTGGTAGCGGGGGGATTGTAGATACGCAGTATTTT. Protein sequence: CASSFGSGGIVDTQYF. This rearrangement joins TRBV5-1 to TRBJ2-3; 10 bases map to TRBD2. The V segment lost 2 bases and the J segment 5 bases; nucleotides outside the gene matches: 8. Germline V CDR1 and CDR2: SGHRS, YFSETQ. CDR3 size: 16 residues.

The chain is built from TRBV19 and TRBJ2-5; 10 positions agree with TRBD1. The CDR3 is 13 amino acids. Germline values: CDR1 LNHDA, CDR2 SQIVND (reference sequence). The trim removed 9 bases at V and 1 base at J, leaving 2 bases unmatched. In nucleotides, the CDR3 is TGTGCCAGCCGGGACAGGGGCCAAGAGACCCAGTACTTC. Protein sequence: CASRDRGQETQYF.

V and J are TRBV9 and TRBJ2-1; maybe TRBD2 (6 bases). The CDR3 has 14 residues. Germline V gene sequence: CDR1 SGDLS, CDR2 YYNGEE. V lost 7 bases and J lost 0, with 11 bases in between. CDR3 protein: CASGVEGSYNEQFF. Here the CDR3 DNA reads TGTGCCAGCGGGGTGGAGGGCTCCTACAATGAGCAGTTCTTC.

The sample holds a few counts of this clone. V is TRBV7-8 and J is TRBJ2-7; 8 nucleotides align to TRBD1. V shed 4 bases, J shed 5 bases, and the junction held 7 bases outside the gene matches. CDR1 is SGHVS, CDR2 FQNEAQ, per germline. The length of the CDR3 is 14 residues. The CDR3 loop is CASSSDRGAHEQYF. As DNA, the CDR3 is TGTGCCAGCAGCTCCGACAGGGGCGCACACGAGCAGTACTTC.

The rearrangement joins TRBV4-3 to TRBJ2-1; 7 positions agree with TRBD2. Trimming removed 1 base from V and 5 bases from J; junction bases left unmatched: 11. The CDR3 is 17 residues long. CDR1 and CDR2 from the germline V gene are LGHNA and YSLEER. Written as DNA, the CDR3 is TGCGCCAGCAGCCAAGTCGCGCTAGCGGTGCGTAACAATGAGCAGTTCTTC. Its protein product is CASSQVALAVRNNEQFF.

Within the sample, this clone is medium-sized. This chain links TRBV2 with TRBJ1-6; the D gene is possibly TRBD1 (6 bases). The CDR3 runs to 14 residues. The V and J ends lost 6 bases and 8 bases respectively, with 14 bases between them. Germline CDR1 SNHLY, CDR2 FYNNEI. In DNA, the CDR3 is TGTGCCAGCAGGATACAGGGAGGGGATTCACCCCTCCACTTT. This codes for CASRIQGGDSPLHF.

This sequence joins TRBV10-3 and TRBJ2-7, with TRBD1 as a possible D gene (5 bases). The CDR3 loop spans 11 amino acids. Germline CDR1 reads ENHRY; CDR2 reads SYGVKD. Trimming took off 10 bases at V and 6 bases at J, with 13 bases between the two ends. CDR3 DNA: TGTGCCACCTACGACAGATCCGAGCAGTACTTC. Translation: CATYDRSEQYF.

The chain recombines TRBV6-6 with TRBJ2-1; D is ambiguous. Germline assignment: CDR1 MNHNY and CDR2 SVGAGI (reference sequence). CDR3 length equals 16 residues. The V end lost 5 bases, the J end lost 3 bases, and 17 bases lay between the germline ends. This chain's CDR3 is CASSPDRGTSYNEQFF. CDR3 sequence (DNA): TGTGCCAGCAGTCCGGACCGAGGAACCAGCTACAATGAGCAGTTCTTC.

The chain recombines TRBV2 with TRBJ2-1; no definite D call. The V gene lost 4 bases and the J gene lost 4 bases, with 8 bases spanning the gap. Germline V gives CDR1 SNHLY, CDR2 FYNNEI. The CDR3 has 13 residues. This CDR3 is CASSVDGYNEQFF. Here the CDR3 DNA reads TGTGCCAGCAGTGTCGACGGATACAATGAGCAGTTCTTC. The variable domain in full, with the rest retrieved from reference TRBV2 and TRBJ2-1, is EPEVTQTPSHQVTQMGQEVILRCVPISNHLYFYWYRQILGQKVEFLVSFYNNEISEKSEIFDDQFSVERPDGSNFTLKIRSTKLEDSAMYFCASSVDGYNEQFFGPGTRLTVL.

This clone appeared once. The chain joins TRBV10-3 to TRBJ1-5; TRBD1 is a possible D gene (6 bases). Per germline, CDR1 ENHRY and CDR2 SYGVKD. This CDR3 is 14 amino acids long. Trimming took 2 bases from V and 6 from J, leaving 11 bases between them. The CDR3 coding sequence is TGTGCCATCAGTGAGGGACAGACGAGTCAGCCCCAGCATTTT. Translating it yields CAISEGQTSQPQHF.

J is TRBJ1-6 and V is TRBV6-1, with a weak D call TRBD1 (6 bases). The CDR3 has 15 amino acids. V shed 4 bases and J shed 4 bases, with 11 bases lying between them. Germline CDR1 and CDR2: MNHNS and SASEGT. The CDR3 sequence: CASSASGQYNSPLHF. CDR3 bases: TGTGCCAGCAGTGCCTCAGGACAGTATAATTCACCCCTCCACTTT.

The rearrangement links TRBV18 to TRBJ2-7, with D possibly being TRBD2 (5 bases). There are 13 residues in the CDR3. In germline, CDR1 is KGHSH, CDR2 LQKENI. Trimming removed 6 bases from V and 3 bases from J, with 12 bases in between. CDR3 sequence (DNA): TGTGCCAGCTCCCCGGGGTCCTTCTACGAGCAGTACTTC. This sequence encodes CASSPGSFYEQYF.

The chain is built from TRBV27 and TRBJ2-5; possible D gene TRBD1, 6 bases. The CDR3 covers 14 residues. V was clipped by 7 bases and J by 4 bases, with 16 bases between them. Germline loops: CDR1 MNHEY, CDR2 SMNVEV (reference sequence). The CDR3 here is CASKPNRVGETQYF. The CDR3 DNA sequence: TGTGCCAGCAAACCCAACAGGGTGGGAGAGACCCAGTACTTC.